This T cell receptor beta chain was identified during a study of shared clonotypes between healthy human individuals. The study's findings and limits: Estimated clonotype richness was generally higher in naive than memory subsets.

Generated by immunoSEQ multiplex PCR, the TCRdb table keeps only in-frame clones and is missing some. Here the sample spans around 990,000 clones, around 77% being singletons. Of note for this clone: Its antigen is unidentified.

CDR1 is SGHTA, CDR2 FQGNSA, per germline. The CDR3 has 14 residues. Trimming took off 2 bases at V and 5 bases at J, with 11 bases between the two ends. Sample: memory CD4+ T cells from PBMCs. Subset here: CD45RA-negative fraction. The rearrangement uses TRBV7-2 and TRBJ2-3; no reliable D call. The TCR was taken from a man between 18 and 35 years old in good health. Some clones in this sample may be carry-over from other donors' samples. CDR3 in DNA: TGTGCCAGCAGCTTACAGCTGGTTTTAGATACGCAGTATTTT. This sequence encodes CASSLQLVLDTQYF.